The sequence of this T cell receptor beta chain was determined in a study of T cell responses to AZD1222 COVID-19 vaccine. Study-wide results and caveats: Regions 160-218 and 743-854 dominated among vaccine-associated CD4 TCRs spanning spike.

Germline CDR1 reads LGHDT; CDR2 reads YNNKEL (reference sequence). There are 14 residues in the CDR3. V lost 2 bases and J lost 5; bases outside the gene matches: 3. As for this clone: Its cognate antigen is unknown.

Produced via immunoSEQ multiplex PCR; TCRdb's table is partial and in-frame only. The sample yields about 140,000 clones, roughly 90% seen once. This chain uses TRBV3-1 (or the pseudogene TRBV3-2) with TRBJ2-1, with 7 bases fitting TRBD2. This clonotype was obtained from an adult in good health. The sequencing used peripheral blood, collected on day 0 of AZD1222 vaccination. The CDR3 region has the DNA TGTGCCAGCAGCCAACGCGGGAGACACAATGAGCAGTTCTTC. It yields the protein CASSQRGRHNEQFF.